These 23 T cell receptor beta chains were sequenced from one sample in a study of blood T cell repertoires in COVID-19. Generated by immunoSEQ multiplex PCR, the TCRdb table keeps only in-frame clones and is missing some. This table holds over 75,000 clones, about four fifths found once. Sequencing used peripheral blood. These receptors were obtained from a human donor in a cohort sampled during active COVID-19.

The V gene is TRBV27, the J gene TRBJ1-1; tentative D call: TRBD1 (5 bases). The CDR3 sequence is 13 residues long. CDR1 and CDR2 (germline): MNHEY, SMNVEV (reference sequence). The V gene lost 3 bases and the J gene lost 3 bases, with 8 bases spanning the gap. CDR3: CASSFGRDTEAFF. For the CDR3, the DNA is TGTGCCAGCAGTTTCGGCAGGGACACTGAAGCTTTCTTT.

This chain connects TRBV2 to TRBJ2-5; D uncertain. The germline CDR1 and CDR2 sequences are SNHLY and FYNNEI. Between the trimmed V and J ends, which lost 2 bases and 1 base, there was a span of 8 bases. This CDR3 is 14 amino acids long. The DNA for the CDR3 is TGTGCCAGCAGTGAATTAGTCACCCAAGAGACCCAGTACTTC. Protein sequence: CASSELVTQETQYF. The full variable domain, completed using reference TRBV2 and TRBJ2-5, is EPEVTQTPSHQVTQMGQEVILRCVPISNHLYFYWYRQILGQKVEFLVSFYNNEISEKSEIFDDQFSVERPDGSNFTLKIRSTKLEDSAMYFCASSELVTQETQYFGPGTRLLVL.

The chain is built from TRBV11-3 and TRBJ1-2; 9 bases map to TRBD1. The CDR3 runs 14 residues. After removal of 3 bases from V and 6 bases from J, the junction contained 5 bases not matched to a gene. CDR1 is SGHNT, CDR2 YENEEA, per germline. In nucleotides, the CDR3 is TGTGCCAGCAGCTTGGGACAGGGAATAGATGGCTACACCTTC. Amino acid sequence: CASSLGQGIDGYTF.

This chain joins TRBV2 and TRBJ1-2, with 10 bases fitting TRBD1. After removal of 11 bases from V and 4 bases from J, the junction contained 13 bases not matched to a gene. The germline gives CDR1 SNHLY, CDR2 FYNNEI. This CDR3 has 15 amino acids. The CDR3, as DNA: TGTGCCGTCACAACGGGACAGGGGTCCCTCTATGGCTACACCTTC. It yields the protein CAVTTGQGSLYGYTF.

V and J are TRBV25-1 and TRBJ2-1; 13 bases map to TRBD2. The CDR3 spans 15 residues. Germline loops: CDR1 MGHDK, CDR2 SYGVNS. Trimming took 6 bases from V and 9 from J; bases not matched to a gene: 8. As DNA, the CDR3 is TGTGCCAGCAGCGAACTAGCGGGAGGGCCGGGTGAGCAGTTCTTC. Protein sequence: CASSELAGGPGEQFF.

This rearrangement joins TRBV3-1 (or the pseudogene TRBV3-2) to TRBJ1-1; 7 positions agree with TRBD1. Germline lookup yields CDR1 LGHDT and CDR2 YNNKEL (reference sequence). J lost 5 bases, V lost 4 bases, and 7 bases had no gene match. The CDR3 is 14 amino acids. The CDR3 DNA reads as TGTGCCAGCAGCCCGGCCGGGACAGCTACTGAAGCTTTCTTT. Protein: CASSPAGTATEAFF.

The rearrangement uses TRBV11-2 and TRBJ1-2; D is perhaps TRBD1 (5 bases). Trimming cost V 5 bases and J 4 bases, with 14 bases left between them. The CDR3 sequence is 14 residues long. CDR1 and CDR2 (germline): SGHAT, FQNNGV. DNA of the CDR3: TGTGCCAGCAGCGGATTCGGGGGTATCTATGGCTACACCTTC. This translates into CASSGFGGIYGYTF. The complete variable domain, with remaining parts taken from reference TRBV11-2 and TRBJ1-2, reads EAGVAQSPRYKIIEKRQSVAFWCNPISGHATLYWYQQILGQGPKLLIQFQNNGVVDDSQLPKDRFSAERLKGVDSTLKIQPAKLEDSAVYLCASSGFGGIYGYTFGSGTRLTVV.

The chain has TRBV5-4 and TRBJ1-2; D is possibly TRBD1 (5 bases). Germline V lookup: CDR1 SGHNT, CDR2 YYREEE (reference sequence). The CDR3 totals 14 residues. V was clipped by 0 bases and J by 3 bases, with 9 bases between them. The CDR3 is CASSLGGAHYGYTF. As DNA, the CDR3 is TGTGCCAGCAGCTTGGGCGGGGCCCACTATGGCTACACCTTC. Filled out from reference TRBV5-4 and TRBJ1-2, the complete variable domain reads ETGVTQSPTHLIKTRGQQVTLRCSSQSGHNTVSWYQQALGQGPQFIFQYYREEENGRGNFPPRFSGLQFPNYSSELNVNALELDDSALYLCASSLGGAHYGYTFGSGTRLTVV.

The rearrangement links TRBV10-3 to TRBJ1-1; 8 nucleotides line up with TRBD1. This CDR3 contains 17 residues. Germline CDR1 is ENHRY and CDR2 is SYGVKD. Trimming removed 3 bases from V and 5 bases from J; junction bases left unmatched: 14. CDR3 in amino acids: CAISDLGRTGGTTEAFF. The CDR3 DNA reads TGTGCCATCAGTGATTTAGGTCGAACAGGGGGTACTACTGAAGCTTTCTTT.

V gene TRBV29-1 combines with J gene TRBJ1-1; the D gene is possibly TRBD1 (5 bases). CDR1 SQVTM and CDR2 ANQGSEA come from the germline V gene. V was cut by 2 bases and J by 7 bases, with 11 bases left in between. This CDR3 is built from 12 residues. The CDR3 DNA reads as TGCAGCGTTGAAACCCCAGGGATTGAAGCTTTCTTT. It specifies CSVETPGIEAFF.

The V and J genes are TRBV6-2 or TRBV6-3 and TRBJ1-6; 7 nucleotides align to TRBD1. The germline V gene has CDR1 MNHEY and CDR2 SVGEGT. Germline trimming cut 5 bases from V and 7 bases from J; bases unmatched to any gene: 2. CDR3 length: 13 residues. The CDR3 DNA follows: TGTGCCAGCAGTGACAGGGAAAATTCACCCCTCCACTTT. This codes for CASSDRENSPLHF.

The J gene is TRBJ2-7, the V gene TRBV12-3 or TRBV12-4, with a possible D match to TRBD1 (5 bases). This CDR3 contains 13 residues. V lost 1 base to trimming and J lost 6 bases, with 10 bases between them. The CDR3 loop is CASSLEVGVEQYF. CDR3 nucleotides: TGTGCCAGCAGTTTAGAGGTAGGGGTCGAGCAGTACTTC.

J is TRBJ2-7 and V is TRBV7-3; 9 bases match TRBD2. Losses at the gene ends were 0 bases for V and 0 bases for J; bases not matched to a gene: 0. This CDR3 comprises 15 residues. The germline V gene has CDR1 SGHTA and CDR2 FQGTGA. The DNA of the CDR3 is TGTGCCAGCAGCTTAACTAGCGGGGGCTCCTACGAGCAGTACTTC. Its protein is CASSLTSGGSYEQYF.

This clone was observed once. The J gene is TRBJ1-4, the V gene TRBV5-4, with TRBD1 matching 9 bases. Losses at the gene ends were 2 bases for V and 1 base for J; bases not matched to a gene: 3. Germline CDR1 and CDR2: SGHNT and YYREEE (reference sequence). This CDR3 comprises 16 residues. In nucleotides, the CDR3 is TGTGCCAGCAGCTTATCGGGACAGGGAACTAATGAAAAACTGTTTTTT. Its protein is CASSLSGQGTNEKLFF.

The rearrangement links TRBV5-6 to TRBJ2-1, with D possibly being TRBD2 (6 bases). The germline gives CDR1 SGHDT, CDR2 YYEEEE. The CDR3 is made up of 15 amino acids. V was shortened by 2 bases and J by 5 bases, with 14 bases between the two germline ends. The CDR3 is CASSFAGRYNNEQFF. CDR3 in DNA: TGTGCCAGCAGCTTCGCCGGGAGATATAACAATGAGCAGTTCTTC.

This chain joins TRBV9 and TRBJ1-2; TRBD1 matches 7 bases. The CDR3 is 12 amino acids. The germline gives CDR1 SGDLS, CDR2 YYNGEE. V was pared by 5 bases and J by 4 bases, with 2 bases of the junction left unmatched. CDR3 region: CASSTGAYGYTF. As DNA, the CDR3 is TGTGCCAGCAGTACAGGGGCCTATGGCTACACCTTC.

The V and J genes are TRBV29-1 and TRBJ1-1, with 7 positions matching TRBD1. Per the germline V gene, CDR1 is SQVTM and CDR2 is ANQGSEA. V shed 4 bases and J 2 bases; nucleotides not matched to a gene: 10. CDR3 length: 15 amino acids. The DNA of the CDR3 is TGCAGCGTTGTATTTCCGGGACAGATAAACACTGAAGCTTTCTTT. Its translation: CSVVFPGQINTEAFF.

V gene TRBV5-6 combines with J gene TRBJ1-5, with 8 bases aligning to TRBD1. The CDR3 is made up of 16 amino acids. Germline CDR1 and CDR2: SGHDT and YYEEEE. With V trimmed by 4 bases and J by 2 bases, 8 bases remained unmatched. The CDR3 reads CASSAQTGEGNQPQHF. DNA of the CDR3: TGTGCCAGCAGCGCCCAGACAGGGGAAGGCAATCAGCCCCAGCATTTT.

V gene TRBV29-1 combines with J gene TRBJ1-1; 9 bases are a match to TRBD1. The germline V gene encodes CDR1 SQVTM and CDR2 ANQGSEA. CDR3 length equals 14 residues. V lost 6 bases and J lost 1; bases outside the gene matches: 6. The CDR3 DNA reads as TGCAGCGTAGCAGCGGACAGGGGGAACACTGAAGCTTTCTTT. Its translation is CSVAADRGNTEAFF. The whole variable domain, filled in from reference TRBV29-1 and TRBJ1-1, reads SAVISQKPSRDICQRGTSLTIQCQVDSQVTMMFWYRQQPGQSLTLIATANQGSEATYESGFVIDKFPISRPNLTFSTLTVSNMSPEDSSIYLCSVAADRGNTEAFFGQGTRLTVV.

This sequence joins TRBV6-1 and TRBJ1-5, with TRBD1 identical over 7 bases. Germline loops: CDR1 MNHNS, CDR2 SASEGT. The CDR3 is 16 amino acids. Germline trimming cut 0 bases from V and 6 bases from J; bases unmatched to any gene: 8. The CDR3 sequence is CASSEAITGVGQPQHF. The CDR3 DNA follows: TGTGCCAGCAGTGAAGCGATTACAGGGGTCGGTCAGCCCCAGCATTTT.

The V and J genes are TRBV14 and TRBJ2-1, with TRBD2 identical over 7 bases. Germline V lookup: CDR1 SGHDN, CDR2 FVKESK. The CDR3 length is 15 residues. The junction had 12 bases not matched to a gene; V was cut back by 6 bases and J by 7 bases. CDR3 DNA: TGTGCCAGCAGTGAGTTTCCGGGACTACTAAATGAGCAGTTCTTC. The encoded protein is CASSEFPGLLNEQFF.

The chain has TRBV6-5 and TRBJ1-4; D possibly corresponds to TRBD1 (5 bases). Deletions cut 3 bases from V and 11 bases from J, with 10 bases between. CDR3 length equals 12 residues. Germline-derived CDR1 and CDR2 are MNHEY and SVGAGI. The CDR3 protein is CASSYGSGKLFF. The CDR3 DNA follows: TGTGCCAGCAGTTATGGGTCAGGGAAACTGTTTTTT.

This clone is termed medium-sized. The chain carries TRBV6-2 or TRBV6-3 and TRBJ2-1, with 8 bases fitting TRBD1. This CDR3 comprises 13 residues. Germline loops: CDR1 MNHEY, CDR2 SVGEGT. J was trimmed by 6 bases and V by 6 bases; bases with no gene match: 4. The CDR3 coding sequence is TGTGCCAGCAGCATGACAGGGGCCAATGAGCAGTTCTTC. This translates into CASSMTGANEQFF.